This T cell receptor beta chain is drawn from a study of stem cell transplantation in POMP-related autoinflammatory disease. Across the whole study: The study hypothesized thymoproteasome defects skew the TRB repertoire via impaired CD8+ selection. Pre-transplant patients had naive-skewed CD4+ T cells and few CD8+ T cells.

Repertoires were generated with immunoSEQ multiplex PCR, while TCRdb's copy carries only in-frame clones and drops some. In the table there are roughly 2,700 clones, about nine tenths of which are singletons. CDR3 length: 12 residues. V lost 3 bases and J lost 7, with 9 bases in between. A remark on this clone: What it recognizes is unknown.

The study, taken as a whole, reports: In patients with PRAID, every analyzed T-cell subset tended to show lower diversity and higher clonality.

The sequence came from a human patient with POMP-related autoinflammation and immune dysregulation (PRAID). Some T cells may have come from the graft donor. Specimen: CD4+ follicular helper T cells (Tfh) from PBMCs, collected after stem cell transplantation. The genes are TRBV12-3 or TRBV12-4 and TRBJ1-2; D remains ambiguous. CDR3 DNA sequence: TGTGCCAGCAGTTTCCGGGGAGGTGGCTACACCTTC. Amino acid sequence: CASSFRGGGYTF.